This TCR beta chain emerged from a study of blood T cell repertoires in COVID-19. The data were produced by immunoSEQ multiplex PCR, yet TCRdb's version contains in-frame clones alone and is incomplete. The sample includes approximately 310,000 clones, about 89% of them seen just once. CDR3 length: 14 residues. V gave up 6 bases and J gave up 4 bases, with 15 bases separating them. CDR1 and CDR2 from the germline V gene are SGHTA and FQGTGA. Participants came from under 30 US areas, aged roughly 18 to 89 years. The sequenced sample was PBMCs or T cells enriched from blood (not recorded which). The receptor was isolated from a man aged 55 to 70 who had recovered from COVID-19. The chain has TRBV7-3 and TRBJ1-1, with D uncertain. In DNA form, the CDR3 reads TGTGCCAGCAGTGATGGTAGAGGAGGCACTGAAGCTTTCTTT. As protein: CASSDGRGGTEAFF.